This TCR beta chain was identified during a study of CD8+ T cells in alopecia areata. The overall study: Tofacitinib therapy took 6 to 18 months; 6 months off drug came after.

Findings of the study overall: Researchers report lesional scalp, most notably alopecia totalis/universalis, outstripped normal scalp in clonality.

The CDR3 has 14 amino acids. CDR1 and CDR2 (germline): MNHEY, SMNVEV (reference sequence). Unmatched junction bases numbered 10, after V lost 6 bases and J lost 9 bases. The sample holds a few counts of this clone. The target antigen is unknown. The sequencing template was cDNA reverse transcribed from extracted RNA. The repertoire was sequenced with immunoSEQ multiplex PCR; TCRdb's copy has only in-frame clones and lacks some. The sample yields hundreds of thousands of clones, approximately 61% seen once. Sequenced here: CD4+ T cells sorted from blood, sampled at week 0. V is TRBV27 and J is TRBJ1-5; 8 bases agree with TRBD1. The receptor was derived from a human donor with alopecia areata. The DNA for the CDR3 is TGTGCCAGCAGCCCCGGACAGGGCTTTTCGCCCCAGCATTTT. Residues: CASSPGQGFSPQHF.